Listed below are T cell receptor beta chains from one sample, sequenced in a study of identical twins. MiXCR, applied by TCRdb to the 5' RACE reads, yields one record per CDR3 protein. The sample gives 280,000 or so distinct CDR3 sequences, under 9% of which show up once; around 2.1% is in the top ten. These data also formed part of another study, on yellow fever vaccine responses in identical twins.

The specimen was memory (CD45RO+) T cells sorted from blood. These receptors originate from a woman aged 18-29 years in good health. Each CDR3 is given with its conserved first and last residue. Fields, in order: D gene, V gene, J gene, clone size, CDR3 length, CDR3 protein, CDR3 DNA. A D gene is named only where the DNA matches it firmly. Clone size, where shown, is once, few, many, or a class for clones that have expanded.

NA,TRBV11-3,TRBJ1-1,NA,16,CASSLGARVMNTEAFF,TGTGCCAGCAGCTTAGGTGCCAGGGTCATGAACACTGAAGCTTTCTTT
TRBD1,TRBV4-2,TRBJ2-7,many,15,CASSQEGTGYYEQYF,TGTGCCAGCAGCCAAGAGGGGACAGGGTACTACGAGCAGTACTTC
NA,TRBV20-1,TRBJ2-1,NA,14,CSATDPDVYNEQFF,TGCAGTGCTACCGACCCGGACGTCTACAATGAGCAGTTCTTC
NA,TRBV20-1,TRBJ2-5,NA,20,CSARGPGQAWGRFTQETQYF,TGCAGTGCTAGAGGTCCAGGGCAGGCGTGGGGCCGATTCACCCAAGAGACCCAGTACTTC
NA,TRBV7-2,TRBJ2-1,many,15,CASTPPGSIYNEQFF,TGTGCCAGCACCCCACCCGGGTCCATTTACAATGAGCAGTTCTTC
TRBD2,TRBV7-8,TRBJ2-5,NA,18,CASSLERFAGDRKETQYF,TGTGCCAGCAGCTTAGAAAGGTTCGCGGGAGATCGCAAAGAGACCCAGTACTTC
NA,TRBV7-6,TRBJ1-3,NA,15,CASSSPGAGGNTIYF,TGTGCCAGCAGCTCCCCAGGGGCGGGTGGAAACACCATATATTTT
TRBD2,TRBV11-1,TRBJ2-3,NA,18,CASSSYTGTSGGTDTQYF,TGTGCCAGCAGCTCCTATACCGGGACTAGCGGGGGCACAGATACGCAGTATTTT
NA,TRBV3-1,TRBJ2-1,many,14,CASSHGQRGYEQFF,TGTGCCAGCAGCCACGGCCAAAGGGGCTACGAGCAGTTCTTC
TRBD2,TRBV6-6,TRBJ2-3,many,15,CASRYGGVATDTQYF,TGTGCCAGCCGCTACGGGGGGGTGGCCACAGATACGCAGTATTTT
NA,TRBV7-6,TRBJ2-1,NA,12,CASSLVSQPQFF,TGTGCCAGCAGCTTAGTTTCACAGCCTCAGTTCTTC
NA,TRBV20-1,TRBJ1-5,few,12,CSVGGSNQPQHF,TGCAGTGTTGGGGGAAGCAATCAGCCCCAGCATTTT
NA,TRBV14,TRBJ2-1,NA,14,CASSQDRVYNEQFF,TGTGCCAGCAGCCAGGATCGAGTCTACAATGAGCAGTTCTTC
TRBD1,TRBV20-1,TRBJ1-5,many,13,CSASGQGRQPQHF,TGCAGTGCTAGCGGACAGGGCCGACAGCCCCAGCATTTT
NA,TRBV7-9,TRBJ2-1,few,17,CASSLEGGWTPLDEQFF,TGTGCCAGCAGCTTAGAAGGCGGGTGGACTCCACTGGATGAGCAGTTCTTC